Each of the 18 T cell receptor beta chains below was sequenced from the same sample in a study of T-cell reconstitution after alpha-beta-depleted transplantation in children. This sample's TCRbeta library carried unique molecular identifier barcodes. Via MiXCR, TCRdb re-called the PCR reads, giving one row per CDR3 protein. This sample has some 590,000 distinct CDR3 sequences; under 12% occur once, and the top ten carry roughly 3.9%. Sequenced here: PBMCs from the stem cell graft donor, sampled from the stem cell graft. Receptors were obtained from a human donor who donated a stem cell graft to a child with acute myeloid leukemia.

This clonotype was counted many times. The chain is built from TRBV20-1 and TRBJ2-7; D not resolved. The CDR3 has 16 amino acids. The ends were cut back, 6 bases at V and 5 bases at J, with 26 bases in the middle. The V gene's germline CDR1 is DFQATT and CDR2 SNEGSKA (reference sequence). The CDR3 spells CSAATLWGRRLNEQYF. CDR3 coding DNA: TGCAGTGCCGCGACCTTGTGGGGTAGGCGTTTAAACGAGCAGTACTTC.

With respect to this clonotype: One junction end does not reproduce the germline sequence, and a read error may be involved. The rearrangement joins TRBV27 to TRBJ2-6, with D perhaps assigned TRBD1 or TRBD2 (5 bases each). There are 13 residues in the CDR3. The germline CDR1 and CDR2 sequences are MNHEY and SMNVEV (reference sequence). CDR3 coding DNA: TGTGCCAGCAGTTACTACGGGGCCAACGTCCTGTCTTTC. It codes for CASSYYGANVLSF.

This clonotype was picked up many times. V is TRBV29-1 and J is TRBJ2-2; possibly TRBD1 or TRBD2 for D (6 bases each). Trimming took off 6 bases at V and 7 bases at J, with 15 bases between the two ends. Germline CDR1 reads SQVTM; CDR2 reads ANQGSEA. The length of the CDR3 is 13 residues. The CDR3 loop reads CSVEGGRVGELFF. As DNA, the CDR3 is TGCAGCGTAGAGGGGGGCAGGGTCGGGGAGCTGTTTTTT.

This clonotype was seen more than once but under ten times. The gene calls are TRBV20-1 and TRBJ1-1; 8 positions agree with TRBD1. There are 15 residues in the CDR3. V was clipped by 0 bases and J by 3 bases; unmatched bases: 6. Germline V gene data show CDR1 as DFQATT and CDR2 as SNEGSKA (reference sequence). The CDR3 protein is CSARDYLTGDTEAFF. The CDR3 coding sequence is TGCAGTGCTAGAGACTACCTGACAGGGGACACTGAAGCTTTCTTT.

The sample holds a few counts of this clonotype. The chain uses TRBV5-1 and TRBJ2-3; the D is unclear. Germline assignment: CDR1 SGHRS and CDR2 YFSETQ. The CDR3 loop spans 14 amino acids. V was cut by 3 bases and J by 1 base, with 9 bases left in between. CDR3 region: CASSSTPGTDTQYF. For the CDR3, the DNA is TGCGCCAGCAGCTCGACTCCGGGCACAGATACGCAGTATTTT.

This clonotype occurred a few times. The V call is TRBV5-6, the J call TRBJ2-3; TRBD2 matches 14 bases. Germline V gives CDR1 SGHDT, CDR2 YYEEEE. The ends lost 2 bases at V and 3 bases at J; junction bases unmatched: 8. The CDR3 covers 18 residues. The CDR3 coding sequence is TGTGCCAGCAGCTTCGCCGGGACTAGCGGGAGTCGGACAGATACGCAGTATTTT. Protein: CASSFAGTSGSRTDTQYF.

The chain combines TRBV7-2 with TRBJ2-3, with TRBD1 identical over 8 bases. CDR1 SGHTA and CDR2 FQGNSA come from the germline V gene. Trimming cost V 1 base and J 4 bases; bases outside gene matches: 4. This CDR3 contains 15 residues. DNA for the CDR3: TGTGCCAGCAGCTTAGTGGGACAGGTCGCAGATACGCAGTATTTT. Translated: CASSLVGQVADTQYF.

This clonotype was seen more than once but under ten times. The rearrangement joins TRBV30 to TRBJ2-7, with D hard to call. The CDR3 covers 12 residues. V lost 4 bases and J 0 bases, leaving 7 bases between the germline ends. Germline CDR1 and CDR2: GTSNPN and SVGIG (reference sequence). The DNA for the CDR3 is TGTGCCTGGATAACTTCCTCCTACGAGCAGTACTTC. Protein product: CAWITSSYEQYF. The full variable domain, its missing parts supplied by reference TRBV30 and TRBJ2-7, is SQTIHQWPATLVQPVGSPLSLECTVEGTSNPNLYWYRQAAGRGLQLLFYSVGIGQISSEVPQNLSASRPQDRQFILSSKKLLLSDSGFYLCAWITSSYEQYFGPGTRLTVT.

This clonotype was found many times. The chain has TRBV7-9 and TRBJ2-2; no definite D call. CDR1 and CDR2 (germline): SEHNR, FQNEAQ (reference sequence). There are 16 residues in the CDR3. V lost 11 bases, J lost 0 bases, and 19 bases lay in between. CDR3 in DNA: TGTGCCTGGAAACAGATATGGGGATCGAACACCGGGGAGCTGTTTTTT. Translating it yields CAWKQIWGSNTGELFF.

This chain connects TRBV7-8 to TRBJ1-2, with D perhaps matching TRBD1 (5 bases). Germline loops: CDR1 SGHVS, CDR2 FQNEAQ. V gave up 5 bases and J gave up 3 bases, with 13 bases separating them. CDR3 length equals 14 residues. This CDR3 is CASSALQGHYGYTF. For the CDR3, the DNA is TGTGCCAGCAGCGCCCTGCAGGGACACTATGGCTACACCTTC.

The chain uses TRBV6-2 or TRBV6-3 and TRBJ2-7; 9 bases are shared with TRBD2. Trimming removed 6 bases from V and 0 bases from J; junction bases left unmatched: 9. This CDR3 has 16 amino acids. CDR1 is MNHEY and CDR2 is SVGEGT in the germline V gene. CDR3 coding DNA: TGTGCCAGCAGACCGGGGACTAGCCGACCCTCCTACGAGCAGTACTTC. It translates to CASRPGTSRPSYEQYF.

This chain links TRBV10-3 with TRBJ2-2, with D tentatively TRBD1 or TRBD2 (5 bases each). With 5 bases removed from V and 2 bases from J, the gap between germline ends came to 12 bases. Germline V gene data show CDR1 as ENHRY and CDR2 as SYGVKD. This CDR3 has 15 amino acids. CDR3 sequence (DNA): TGTGCCATCAGTCCGGGACCCTCAAACACCGGGGAGCTGTTTTTT. Translating it yields CAISPGPSNTGELFF.

This chain links TRBV6-1 with TRBJ2-5; D may be TRBD1 (5 bases). The ends were cut back, 7 bases at V and 2 bases at J, with 11 bases in the middle. The CDR3 consists of 13 residues. CDR1 and CDR2 (germline): MNHNS, SASEGT. CDR3 bases: TGTGCCAGCACCCCGACAGAGCAAGAGACCCAGTACTTC. It is translated as CASTPTEQETQYF.

This clonotype was seen a handful of times. The V and J genes are TRBV6-2 or TRBV6-3 and TRBJ2-7; no definite D call. CDR3 size: 14 residues. Per germline, CDR1 MNHEY and CDR2 SVGEGT. Trimming took off 2 bases at V and 2 bases at J, with 10 bases between the two ends. The CDR3 coding sequence is TGTGCCAGCAGTTACGGGCGTCCAACCTACGAGCAGTACTTC. Its protein product is CASSYGRPTYEQYF.

The chain carries TRBV5-1 and TRBJ2-7, with D unresolved. The CDR3 has 13 amino acids. Germline V gives CDR1 SGHRS, CDR2 YFSETQ. Trimming stripped 4 bases from V and 3 bases from J, with 11 bases between. As DNA, the CDR3 is TGCGCCAGCAGCATAGACAATGACTACGAGCAGTACTTC. Its translation is CASSIDNDYEQYF.

This chain links TRBV6-5 with TRBJ2-2; D is possibly TRBD2 (5 bases). Trimming left V 3 bases short and J 5 bases short, with 10 bases between. The CDR3 totals 14 residues. Germline CDR1 MNHEY, CDR2 SVGAGI. CDR3 nucleotides: TGTGCCAGCAGTTATGGGAGTGGGACCGGGGAGCTGTTTTTT. Translated, it gives CASSYGSGTGELFF.

The chain joins TRBV7-2 to TRBJ2-5; no definite D call. CDR1 and CDR2 from the germline V gene are SGHTA and FQGNSA. With 6 bases removed from V and 5 bases from J, the gap between germline ends came to 13 bases. This CDR3 has 13 residues. The CDR3 spells CASSLELGETQYF. CDR3 sequence (DNA): TGTGCCAGCAGTCTAGAACTTGGGGAGACCCAGTACTTC.

This clonotype occurred a few times. V and J are TRBV5-1 and TRBJ2-5, with TRBD1 matching over 9 bases. This CDR3 is built from 15 residues. Germline V gene data show CDR1 as SGHRS and CDR2 as YFSETQ. The J segment lost 4 bases and the V segment lost 4 bases, leaving 8 bases of the junction unmatched. The CDR3 bases are TGCGCCAGCAGCGGAGGACCGGGACAGGGAGAGACCCAGTACTTC. Its protein product is CASSGGPGQGETQYF.